The clone carrying this T cell receptor (beta chain) has a count of ten or more. Its antigen is as yet unknown. These data come from a study of CD8 T cells in ankylosing spondylitis. Points from the study as a whole: Significant enrichment of disease-linked clones was reported in matched ankylosing spondylitis synovial fluid. Some motif variants were previously reported in reactive arthritis synovial fluid and blood. Ankylosing spondylitis blood appeared to be characterized by a TCR beta motif of under ten highly homologous variants.

Quantitative molecular-barcoded 5'-RACE generated the TCR beta libraries. TCRdb fed the 5' RACE reads into MiXCR, producing one record per CDR3 protein. The table shows under 250,000 distinct CDR3 sequences, with roughly 10% occurring only once. The CDR3 is 12 amino acids. Trimming removed 2 bases from V and 2 bases from J, with 6 bases in between. The germline V gene has CDR1 GTSNPN and CDR2 SVGIG (reference sequence). This sequence joins TRBV30 and TRBJ2-5, with TRBD1 as a possible D gene (6 bases). Sequencing used blood, either unsorted or a sorted T cell fraction (not recorded which). The sequence derives from a male donor with ankylosing spondylitis or in good health (not recorded which). The CDR3 DNA follows: TGTGCCTGGAGTAGGGGGCAAGAGACCCAGTACTTC. Amino acid sequence: CAWSRGQETQYF.